This TCR beta chain was profiled in a study of blood T cell repertoires in COVID-19. Study as a whole: The United States, Italy and Spain provided the acute and convalescent COVID-19 samples.

Assay used: immunoSEQ multiplex PCR; TCRdb lists only in-frame clones, some missing. The table includes 250,000 or so clones, 89% detected once. The sequenced material came from peripheral blood. This TCR was recovered from a woman aged 40 to 50 who had recovered from COVID-19.

The CDR3 DNA reads TGTGCCAGCAGCTTGACAGGTTCTCAAGAGACCCAGTACTTC. It codes for CASSLTGSQETQYF. This chain uses TRBV7-9 with TRBJ2-5, with a tentative D call TRBD1 (6 bases). The ends were cut back, 3 bases at V and 2 bases at J, with 10 bases in the middle. This CDR3 has 14 residues. Germline CDR1 SEHNR, CDR2 FQNEAQ (reference sequence).